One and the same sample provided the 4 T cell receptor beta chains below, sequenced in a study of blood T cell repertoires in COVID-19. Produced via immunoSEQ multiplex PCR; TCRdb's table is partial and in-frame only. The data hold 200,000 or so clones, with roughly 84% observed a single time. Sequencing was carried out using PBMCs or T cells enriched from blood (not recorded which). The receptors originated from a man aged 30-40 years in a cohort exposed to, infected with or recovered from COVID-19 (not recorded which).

The CDR3 loop reads CATSDFRGTGELFF. The CDR3 DNA reads as TGTGCCACCAGTGATTTCCGGGGTACCGGGGAGCTGTTTTTT. The chain recombines TRBV24-1 with TRBJ2-2; tentative D call: TRBD2 (5 bases). The CDR3 sequence is 14 residues long. Trimming removed 1 base from V and 5 bases from J, with 7 bases in between. Germline V gives CDR1 KGHDR, CDR2 SFDVKD.

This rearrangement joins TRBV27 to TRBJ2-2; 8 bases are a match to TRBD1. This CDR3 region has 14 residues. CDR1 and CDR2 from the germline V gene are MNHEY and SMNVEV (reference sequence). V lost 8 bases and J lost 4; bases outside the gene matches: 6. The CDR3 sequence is CASRTGLATGELFF. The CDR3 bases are TGTGCCAGCCGGACAGGGTTGGCCACCGGGGAGCTGTTTTTT.

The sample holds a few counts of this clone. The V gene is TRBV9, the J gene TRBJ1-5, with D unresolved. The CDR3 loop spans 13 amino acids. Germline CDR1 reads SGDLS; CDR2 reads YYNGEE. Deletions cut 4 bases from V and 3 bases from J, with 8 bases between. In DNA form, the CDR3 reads TGTGCCAGCAGCTGTAGAACCAATCAGCCCCAGCATTTT. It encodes CASSCRTNQPQHF.

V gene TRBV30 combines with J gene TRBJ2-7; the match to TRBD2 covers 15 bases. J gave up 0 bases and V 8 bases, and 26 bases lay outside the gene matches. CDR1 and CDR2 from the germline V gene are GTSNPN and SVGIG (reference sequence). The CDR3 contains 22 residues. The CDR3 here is CAEPVPSGTSGRYDEDSYEQYF. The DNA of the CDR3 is TGTGCCGAGCCCGTACCTTCCGGGACTAGCGGGAGGTACGATGAAGACTCCTACGAGCAGTACTTC.